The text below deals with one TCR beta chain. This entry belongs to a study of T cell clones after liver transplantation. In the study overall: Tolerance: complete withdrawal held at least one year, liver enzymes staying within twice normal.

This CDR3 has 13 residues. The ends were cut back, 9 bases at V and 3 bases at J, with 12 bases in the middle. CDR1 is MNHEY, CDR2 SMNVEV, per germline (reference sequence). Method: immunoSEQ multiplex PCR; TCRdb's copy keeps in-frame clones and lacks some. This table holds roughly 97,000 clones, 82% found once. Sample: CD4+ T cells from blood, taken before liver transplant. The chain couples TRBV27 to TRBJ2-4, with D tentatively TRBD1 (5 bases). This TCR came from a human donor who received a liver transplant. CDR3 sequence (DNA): TGTGCCAGTTGGACAAATAACAAAAACATTCAGTACTTC. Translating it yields CASWTNNKNIQYF.